This TCR beta chain comes out of a study of T cells in Graves' hyperthyroidism and ophthalmopathy. Study-wide results and caveats: Most clonotypes expanded in thyroid above 0.001 were likewise present in blood.

Per the germline V gene, CDR1 is SEHNR and CDR2 is FQNEAQ (reference sequence). The CDR3 is made up of 13 amino acids. V was trimmed by 11 bases and J by 2 bases, leaving 14 bases between them. The authors deemed Graves' hyperthyroidism stable absent ophthalmopathy progression within 18 months. These patients, aged 18 to 65, had recently diagnosed hyperthyroidism lasting under 2 months. Clinical symptoms, serum thyroxine and TRAb, thyroid ultrasound and orbital computed tomography together formed the diagnostic basis. Details on this clonotype: The target antigen is unknown. A much larger clone lies a single base off, so this may be a read error.

Template material for amplifying TCR beta CDR3 regions consisted of RNA transcripts. TCR CDR3 underwent first-round RT-PCR with the HTBI primer set. TCRdb passed the multiplex PCR reads through MiXCR, listing each CDR3 protein once. The sample records a few hundred thousand distinct CDR3 sequences, about 45% being singletons. The TCR was taken from a woman aged 18-29 years with Graves' hyperthyroidism. Sequencing input: peripheral blood or thyroid tissue (not recorded which). The V gene is TRBV7-9, the J gene TRBJ2-3; D perhaps matches TRBD2 (6 bases). CDR3 sequence: CAVTGRNTDTQYF. CDR3 DNA sequence: TGTGCCGTCACGGGGAGGAACACAGATACGCAGTATTTT.